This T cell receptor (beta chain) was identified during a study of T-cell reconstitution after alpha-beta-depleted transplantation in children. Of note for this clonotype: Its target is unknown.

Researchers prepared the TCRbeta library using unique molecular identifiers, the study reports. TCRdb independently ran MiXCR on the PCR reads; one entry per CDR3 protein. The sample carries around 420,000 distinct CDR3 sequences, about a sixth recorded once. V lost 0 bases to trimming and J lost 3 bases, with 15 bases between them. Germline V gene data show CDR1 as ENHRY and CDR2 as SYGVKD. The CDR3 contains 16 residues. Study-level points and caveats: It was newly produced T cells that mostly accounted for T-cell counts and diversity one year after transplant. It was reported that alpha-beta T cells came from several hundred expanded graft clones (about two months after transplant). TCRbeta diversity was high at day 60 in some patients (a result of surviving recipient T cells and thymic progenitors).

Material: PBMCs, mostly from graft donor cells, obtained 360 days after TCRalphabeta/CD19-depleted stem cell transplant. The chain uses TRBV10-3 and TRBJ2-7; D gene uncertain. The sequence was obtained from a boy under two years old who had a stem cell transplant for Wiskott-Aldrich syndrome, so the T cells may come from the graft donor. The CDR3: CAISESSPGPHYEQYF. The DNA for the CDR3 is TGTGCCATCAGTGAGTCTTCGCCGGGCCCTCACTACGAGCAGTACTTC.